This TCR beta chain was recorded in a study of blood T cell repertoires in COVID-19. The overall study: Sample material is recorded as cDNA or gDNA derived from T cells, B-cell-depleted T cells, or PBMCs.

The length of the CDR3 is 13 residues. J gave up 5 bases and V 7 bases, and 5 bases lay outside the gene matches. Sequencing was performed with immunoSEQ multiplex PCR; in TCRdb, only in-frame clones are kept and a portion is missing. The sample yields tens of thousands of clones, approximately 88% seen once. Sequenced material: peripheral blood. The rearrangement uses TRBV12-3 or TRBV12-4 and TRBJ1-5, with 7 bases aligning to TRBD1. The receptor comes from a man aged 50 or older with acute or convalescent COVID-19. The CDR3 loop reads CASTPQGDQPQHF. Written as DNA, the CDR3 is TGTGCCAGCACTCCTCAGGGGGATCAGCCCCAGCATTTT.